Following are 2 T cell receptor beta chains from one sample sequenced in a study of blood T cell repertoires in COVID-19. The table came from immunoSEQ multiplex PCR; TCRdb's copy has only in-frame clones and leaves some out. The sample lists 200,000 to 300,000 clones, more than 75% occurring once. Material for sequencing was peripheral blood. The receptor set was obtained from a woman aged 60-75 years with active or convalescent COVID-19.

J is TRBJ1-5 and V is TRBV19; TRBD1 might be the D (5 bases). V was clipped by 0 bases and J by 3 bases, with 12 bases between them. CDR3 length: 16 residues. The germline CDR1 and CDR2 sequences are LNHDA and SQIVND (reference sequence). The CDR3 nucleotides are TGTGCCAGTAGTATAGAGGCCGGGGGACTCAATCAGCCCCAGCATTTT. It translates to CASSIEAGGLNQPQHF. Full variable domain (remainder filled in from reference TRBV19 and TRBJ1-5): DGGITQSPKYLFRKEGQNVTLSCEQNLNHDAMYWYRQDPGQGLRLIYYSQIVNDFQKGDIAEGYSVSREKKESFPLTVTSAQKNPTAFYLCASSIEAGGLNQPQHFGDGTRLSIL.

The CDR3 DNA reads TGTGCCAGCAGCGAGTCTAGCGGGGGTTACAATGAGCAGTTCTTC. As protein: CASSESSGGYNEQFF. V gene TRBV7-9 combines with J gene TRBJ2-1; TRBD2 matches at 10 bases. This CDR3 region has 15 residues. The V gene end was trimmed by 5 bases and the J gene end by 4 bases; junction bases not matched to a gene: 5. Germline CDR1 SEHNR, CDR2 FQNEAQ (reference sequence). Drawing the rest from reference TRBV7-9 and TRBJ2-1, the complete variable domain is DTGVSQNPRHKITKRGQNVTFRCDPISEHNRLYWYRQTLGQGPEFLTYFQNEAQLEKSRLLSDRFSAERPKGSFSTLEIQRTEQGDSAMYLCASSESSGGYNEQFFGPGTRLTVL.